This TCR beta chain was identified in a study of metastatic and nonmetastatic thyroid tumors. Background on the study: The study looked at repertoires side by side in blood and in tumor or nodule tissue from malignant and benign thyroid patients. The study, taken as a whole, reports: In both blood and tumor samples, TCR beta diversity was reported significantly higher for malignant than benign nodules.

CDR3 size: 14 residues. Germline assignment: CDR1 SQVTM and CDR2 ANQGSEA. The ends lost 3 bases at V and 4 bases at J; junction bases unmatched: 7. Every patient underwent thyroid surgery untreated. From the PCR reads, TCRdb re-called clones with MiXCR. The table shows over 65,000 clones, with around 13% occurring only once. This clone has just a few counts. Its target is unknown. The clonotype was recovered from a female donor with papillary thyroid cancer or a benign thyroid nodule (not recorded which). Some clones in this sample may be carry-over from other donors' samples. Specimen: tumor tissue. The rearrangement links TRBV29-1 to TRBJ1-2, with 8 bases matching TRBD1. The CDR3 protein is CSVEWTGNAYGYTF. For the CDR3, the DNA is TGCAGCGTTGAGTGGACAGGGAACGCCTATGGCTACACCTTC.